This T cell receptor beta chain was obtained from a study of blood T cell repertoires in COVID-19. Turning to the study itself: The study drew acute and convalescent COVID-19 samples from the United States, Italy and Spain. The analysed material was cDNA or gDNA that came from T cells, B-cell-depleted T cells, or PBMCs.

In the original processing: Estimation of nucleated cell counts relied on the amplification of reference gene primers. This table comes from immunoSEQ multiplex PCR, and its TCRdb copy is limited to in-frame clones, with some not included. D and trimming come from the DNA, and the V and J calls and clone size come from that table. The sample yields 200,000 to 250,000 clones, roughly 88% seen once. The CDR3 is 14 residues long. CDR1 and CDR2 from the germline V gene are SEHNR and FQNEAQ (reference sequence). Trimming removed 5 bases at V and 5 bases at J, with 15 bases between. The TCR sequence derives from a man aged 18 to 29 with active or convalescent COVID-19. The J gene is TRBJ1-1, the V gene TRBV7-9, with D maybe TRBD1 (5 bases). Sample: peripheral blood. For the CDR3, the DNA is TGTGCCAGCAGCCCCCCAGGGAGGGGAACTGAAGCTTTCTTT. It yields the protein CASSPPGRGTEAFF.